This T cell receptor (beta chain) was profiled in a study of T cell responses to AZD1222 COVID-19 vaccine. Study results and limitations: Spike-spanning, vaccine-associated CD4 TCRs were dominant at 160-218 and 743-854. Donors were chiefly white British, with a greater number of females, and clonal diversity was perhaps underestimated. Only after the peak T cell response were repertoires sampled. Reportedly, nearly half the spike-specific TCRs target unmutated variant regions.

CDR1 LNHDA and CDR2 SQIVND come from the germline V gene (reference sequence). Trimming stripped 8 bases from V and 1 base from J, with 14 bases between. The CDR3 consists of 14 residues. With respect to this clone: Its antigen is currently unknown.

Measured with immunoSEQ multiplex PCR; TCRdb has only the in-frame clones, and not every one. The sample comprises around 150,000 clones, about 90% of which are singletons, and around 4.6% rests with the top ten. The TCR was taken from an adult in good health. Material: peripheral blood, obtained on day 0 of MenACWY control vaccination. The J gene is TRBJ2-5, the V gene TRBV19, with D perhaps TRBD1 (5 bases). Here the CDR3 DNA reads TGTGCCAGTCGAAGTGCAGGGTTCCAAGAGACCCAGTACTTC. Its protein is CASRSAGFQETQYF.